The rows below give T cell receptor beta chains drawn from one sample of a study of T cells in Graves' hyperthyroidism and ophthalmopathy. One entry per CDR3 protein results from TCRdb running MiXCR on the multiplex PCR reads. In the table there are 300,000 or so distinct CDR3 sequences, about 21% of which are singletons. The source material was blood. These receptors came from a woman between 45 and 65 years old with Graves' hyperthyroidism. Each CDR3 is given with its conserved first and last residue. Each record gives: clone size, V gene, J gene, D gene, CDR3 protein, CDR3 DNA. The D gene is left open where the match is weak. Size is stated for part of the rows, as once, few or many counts, or as a class when the clone is expanded.

size: once; V: TRBV28; J: TRBJ2-3; D: TRBD2; CDR3: CASSRWTSGGVGDTQYF; DNA: TGTGCCAGCAGCAGATGGACTAGCGGAGGCGTCGGGGATACGCAGTATTTT
size: many; V: TRBV12-3/TRBV12-4; J: TRBJ1-1; D: TRBD1; CDR3: CASRQGAGTEAFF; DNA: TGTGCCAGCAGACAGGGGGCTGGCACTGAAGCTTTCTTT
size: many; V: TRBV28; J: TRBJ1-5; D: NA; CDR3: CASSSGVLNQPQHF; DNA: TGTGCCAGCAGCTCAGGGGTGCTCAATCAGCCCCAGCATTTT
size: many; V: TRBV14; J: TRBJ2-5; D: TRBD1; CDR3: CASSQLGQGKETQYF; DNA: TGTGCCAGCAGCCAGCTTGGACAGGGGAAAGAGACCCAGTACTTC
size: many; V: TRBV2; J: TRBJ2-7; D: TRBD2; CDR3: CASSAGGLAGFYEQYF; DNA: TGTGCCAGCAGTGCGGGAGGACTAGCGGGGTTTTACGAGCAGTACTTC
size: many; V: TRBV28; J: TRBJ2-7; D: TRBD2; CDR3: CASTRWTSGGPYEQYF; DNA: TGTGCCAGCACCAGATGGACTAGCGGGGGTCCCTACGAGCAGTACTTC
size: many; V: TRBV15; J: TRBJ2-1; D: NA; CDR3: CATSNSRGRFNEQFF; DNA: TGTGCCACCAGCAATTCCAGGGGGAGGTTTAATGAGCAGTTCTTC
size: many; V: TRBV7-8; J: TRBJ2-7; D: TRBD1; CDR3: CASSGRDRAATYEQYF; DNA: TGTGCCAGCAGCGGACGGGACAGGGCTGCAACCTACGAGCAGTACTTC
size: many; V: TRBV6-2/TRBV6-3; J: TRBJ2-3; D: NA; CDR3: CASRFDSPRRYDTQYF; DNA: TGTGCCAGCAGATTTGACTCTCCCCGGAGATACGATACGCAGTATTTT
size: NA; V: TRBV6-2/TRBV6-3; J: TRBJ2-3; D: NA; CDR3: CASSPSRRTDTQYF; DNA: TGTGCCAGCAGTCCCAGCAGGCGCACAGATACGCAGTATTTT
size: NA; V: TRBV28; J: TRBJ2-1; D: TRBD2; CDR3: CASSLGLAGVGPYNEQFF; DNA: TGTGCCAGCAGCCTGGGACTAGCGGGAGTAGGGCCCTACAATGAGCAGTTCTTC
size: NA; V: TRBV6-1; J: TRBJ2-3; D: TRBD1; CDR3: CASSEGTGGPDTQYF; DNA: TGTGCCAGCAGTGAAGGGACAGGGGGCCCAGATACGCAGTATTTT
size: many; V: TRBV27; J: TRBJ2-3; D: NA; CDR3: CASSATLGQLDTQYF; DNA: TGTGCCAGCAGCGCAACACTGGGACAACTGGATACGCAGTATTTT
size: many; V: TRBV27; J: TRBJ2-3; D: NA; CDR3: CASSFQTGRTPADTQYF; DNA: TGTGCCAGCAGTTTTCAAACGGGGAGGACCCCGGCAGATACGCAGTATTTT
size: NA; V: TRBV27; J: TRBJ2-1; D: NA; CDR3: CASSLTRRGNEQFF; DNA: TGTGCCAGCAGTTTAACGCGGCGGGGCAATGAGCAGTTCTTC
size: NA; V: TRBV5-1; J: TRBJ2-3; D: NA; CDR3: CASSFGARDTQYF; DNA: TGCGCCAGCAGCTTCGGGGCAAGAGATACGCAGTATTTT
size: NA; V: TRBV7-9; J: TRBJ1-3; D: NA; CDR3: CASSLQSSGNTIYF; DNA: TGTGCCAGCAGCTTACAGAGCTCTGGAAACACCATATATTTT
size: many; V: TRBV20-1; J: TRBJ2-7; D: NA; CDR3: CSARDPGSYEQYF; DNA: TGCAGTGCTAGAGATCCGGGATCCTACGAGCAGTACTTC
size: NA; V: TRBV4-1; J: TRBJ1-4; D: NA; CDR3: CASSRGTDNEKLFF; DNA: TGCGCCAGCAGCCGTGGGACGGATAATGAAAAACTGTTTTTT
size: many; V: TRBV20-1; J: TRBJ1-6; D: NA; CDR3: CSARGAGGASPLHF; DNA: TGCAGTGCTAGAGGTGCGGGGGGGGCCTCACCCCTCCACTTT
size: many; V: TRBV12-3/TRBV12-4; J: TRBJ1-3; D: NA; CDR3: CASTLTGDSGNTIYF; DNA: TGTGCCAGCACTCTAACAGGAGACTCTGGAAACACCATATATTTT
size: many; V: TRBV12-3/TRBV12-4; J: TRBJ2-5; D: TRBD1; CDR3: CASSLGGQGLETQYF; DNA: TGTGCCAGCAGTTTAGGGGGACAGGGTTTGGAGACCCAGTACTTC
size: many; V: TRBV5-1; J: TRBJ2-7; D: NA; CDR3: CASSLEDSSYEQYF; DNA: TGCGCCAGCAGCTTGGAAGACAGCTCCTACGAGCAGTACTTC
size: many; V: TRBV28; J: TRBJ2-1; D: TRBD1; CDR3: CASSPGTGTYNEQFF; DNA: TGTGCCAGCAGTCCCGGGACAGGCACCTACAATGAGCAGTTCTTC
size: NA; V: TRBV19; J: TRBJ2-2; D: NA; CDR3: CASGSRGTGELFF; DNA: TGTGCCAGCGGGTCGCGAGGGACCGGGGAGCTGTTTTTT
size: many; V: TRBV27; J: TRBJ2-7; D: TRBD1; CDR3: CASSLSGTGMYEQYF; DNA: TGTGCCAGCAGTTTGTCCGGGACAGGGATGTACGAGCAGTACTTC
size: few; V: TRBV29-1; J: TRBJ2-3; D: NA; CDR3: CSVEDADTQYF; DNA: TGCAGCGTTGAAGACGCAGATACGCAGTATTTT
size: NA; V: TRBV18; J: TRBJ2-1; D: TRBD2; CDR3: CASSLKGLADYNEQFF; DNA: TGTGCCAGCTCACTCAAGGGACTAGCGGACTACAATGAGCAGTTCTTC
size: NA; V: TRBV11-3; J: TRBJ2-4; D: NA; CDR3: CASSYRLGGFLHF; DNA: TGTGCCAGCAGTTACCGACTAGGGGGGTTCCTACACTTC
size: many; V: TRBV7-9; J: TRBJ2-1; D: TRBD1; CDR3: CASSFGRGLSYNEQFF; DNA: TGTGCCAGCAGCTTCGGCAGGGGGCTCTCCTACAATGAGCAGTTCTTC
size: few; V: TRBV28; J: TRBJ2-7; D: NA; CDR3: CASSLRAYEQYF; DNA: TGTGCCAGCAGTTTACGAGCTTACGAGCAGTACTTC
size: many; V: TRBV6-1; J: TRBJ2-7; D: TRBD2; CDR3: CASSVTSGTTYEQYF; DNA: TGTGCCAGCAGTGTAACTAGCGGGACGACCTACGAGCAGTACTTC
size: NA; V: TRBV14; J: TRBJ1-1; D: NA; CDR3: CASSQEARTEAFF; DNA: TGTGCCAGCAGCCAAGAGGCCCGCACTGAAGCTTTCTTT
size: many; V: TRBV29-1; J: TRBJ2-5; D: NA; CDR3: CSVTEGVETQYF; DNA: TGCAGCGTTACGGAAGGAGTAGAGACCCAGTACTTC
size: NA; V: TRBV6-1; J: TRBJ1-6; D: NA; CDR3: CASRFRDLGNSPLHF; DNA: TGTGCCAGCAGATTCCGGGACCTCGGCAATTCACCCCTCCACTTT
size: NA; V: TRBV6-2/TRBV6-3; J: TRBJ1-5; D: NA; CDR3: CASRTGDSMKQPQHF; DNA: TGTGCCAGCCGGACGGGGGATTCAATGAAACAGCCCCAGCATTTT
size: NA; V: TRBV9; J: TRBJ2-5; D: NA; CDR3: CASSASPTSGQETQYF; DNA: TGTGCCAGCAGCGCCAGCCCTACGTCGGGACAAGAGACCCAGTACTTC
size: NA; V: TRBV28; J: TRBJ2-2; D: TRBD1; CDR3: CASSRDRGHGGLGTGELFF; DNA: TGTGCCAGCAGCCGGGACAGGGGGCATGGGGGATTGGGCACCGGGGAGCTGTTTTTT
size: many; V: TRBV28; J: TRBJ2-7; D: NA; CDR3: CASRAVTYEQYF; DNA: TGTGCCAGCAGAGCGGTAACCTACGAGCAGTACTTC
size: few; V: TRBV14; J: TRBJ2-1; D: NA; CDR3: CASSQWRVSSYNEQFF; DNA: TGTGCCAGCAGCCAATGGCGGGTTAGCTCCTACAATGAGCAGTTCTTC
size: few; V: TRBV20-1; J: TRBJ2-7; D: TRBD2; CDR3: CSARGTSGNPYEQYF; DNA: TGCAGTGCTAGGGGGACTAGCGGGAACCCCTACGAGCAGTACTTC
size: many; V: TRBV10-2; J: TRBJ2-7; D: NA; CDR3: CASSPPGLADDEQYF; DNA: TGCGCCAGCAGTCCCCCGGGGCTAGCCGACGACGAGCAGTACTTC
size: NA; V: TRBV29-1; J: TRBJ2-3; D: NA; CDR3: CSVERTTDTQYF; DNA: TGCAGCGTTGAAAGAACTACGGATACGCAGTATTTT
size: NA; V: TRBV12-3/TRBV12-4; J: TRBJ2-5; D: NA; CDR3: CASSRAAETQYF; DNA: TGTGCCAGCAGCAGGGCCGCCGAGACCCAGTACTTC
size: many; V: TRBV27; J: TRBJ2-3; D: NA; CDR3: CASRGQFTDTQYF; DNA: TGTGCCAGCAGAGGGCAGTTTACAGATACGCAGTATTTT
size: many; V: TRBV29-1; J: TRBJ1-1; D: NA; CDR3: CSVGSVRGQTEAFF; DNA: TGCAGCGTGGGCTCGGTTCGGGGGCAAACTGAAGCTTTCTTT
size: NA; V: TRBV29-1; J: TRBJ2-7; D: NA; CDR3: CSVEDMSFYEQYF; DNA: TGCAGCGTAGAAGACATGTCTTTCTACGAGCAGTACTTC
size: many; V: TRBV5-1; J: TRBJ2-1; D: TRBD1; CDR3: CASSVEGTGVNEQFF; DNA: TGCGCCAGCAGCGTGGAAGGGACAGGGGTCAATGAGCAGTTCTTC
size: NA; V: TRBV7-9; J: TRBJ2-3; D: TRBD1; CDR3: CASSLERGGLGQGRKDTQYF; DNA: TGTGCCAGCAGCTTAGAGCGTGGTGGTCTAGGACAGGGGCGAAAAGATACGCAGTATTTT
size: few; V: TRBV3-1; J: TRBJ1-2; D: TRBD1; CDR3: CASSQEMTGRAPYGYTF; DNA: TGTGCCAGCAGCCAAGAAATGACAGGGAGGGCGCCCTATGGCTACACCTTC
size: many; V: TRBV10-3; J: TRBJ2-7; D: NA; CDR3: CAISESGSYEQYF; DNA: TGTGCCATCAGTGAGTCGGGCAGTTACGAGCAGTACTTC
size: many; V: TRBV6-1; J: TRBJ1-2; D: TRBD1; CDR3: CASSFRTGGHGYTF; DNA: TGTGCCAGCAGTTTTCGGACAGGGGGACATGGCTACACCTTC
size: many; V: TRBV19; J: TRBJ1-1; D: NA; CDR3: CASSRESTEAFF; DNA: TGTGCCAGTAGTCGGGAGAGCACTGAAGCTTTCTTT
size: NA; V: TRBV28; J: TRBJ1-6; D: TRBD1; CDR3: CASSLGTGNNSPLHF; DNA: TGTGCCAGCAGTTTAGGGACAGGGAATAATTCACCCCTCCACTTT
size: once; V: TRBV6-9; J: TRBJ2-1; D: TRBD1; CDR3: CASSFHRDRGVSYNEQFF; DNA: TGTGCCAGCAGTTTCCACCGGGACAGGGGGGTTTCCTACAATGAGCAGTTCTTC